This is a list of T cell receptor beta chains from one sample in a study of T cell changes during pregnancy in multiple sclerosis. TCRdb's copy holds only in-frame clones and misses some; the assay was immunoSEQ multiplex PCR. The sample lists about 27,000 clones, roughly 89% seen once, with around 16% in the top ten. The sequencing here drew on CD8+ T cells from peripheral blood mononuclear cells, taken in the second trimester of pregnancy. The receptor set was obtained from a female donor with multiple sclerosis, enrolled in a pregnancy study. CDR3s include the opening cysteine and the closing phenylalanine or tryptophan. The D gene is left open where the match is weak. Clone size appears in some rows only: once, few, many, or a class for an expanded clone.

TGTGCCAGCAGTCCCGGACTAGCGGGAGGAGGGGCCAAAAACATTCAGTACTTC	CASSPGLAGGGAKNIQYF	TRBV28	TRBJ2-4	TRBD2	-
TGTGCCAGCAGCGCGGACAGGGGTACTGAAGCTTTCTTT	CASSADRGTEAFF	TRBV9	TRBJ1-1	TRBD1	-
TGTGCCAGCAGTTTATCCCTAGCGGGAGGGCCATTGAATGAGCAGTTCTTC	CASSLSLAGGPLNEQFF	TRBV28	TRBJ2-1	TRBD2	-
TGTGCCAGCAGTGACTCGTCGGCTAGCGGGAAAGATACGCAGTATTTT	CASSDSSASGKDTQYF	TRBV6-4	TRBJ2-3	TRBD2	once
TGTGCCAGCAGCTGGAGCTCCTACGAGCAGTACTTC	CASSWSSYEQYF	TRBV28	TRBJ2-7	-	-
TGTGCCAGCTCACCACGGGGAGAAGATAGCTCCAATGAGCAGTTCTTC	CASSPRGEDSSNEQFF	TRBV18	TRBJ2-1	-	-
TGCAGCGTGACCGGACAGGGTCTCTTCACAGATACGCAGTATTTT	CSVTGQGLFTDTQYF	TRBV29-1	TRBJ2-3	TRBD1	-
TGTGCCATCAGTGGACGCGGGAACCGGTACGAGCAGTACTTC	CAISGRGNRYEQYF	TRBV10-3	TRBJ2-7	-	-
TGTGCCAGCAGCTTCGGGCGGGTACAAGAGACCCAGTACTTC	CASSFGRVQETQYF	TRBV7-9	TRBJ2-5	-	-
TGTGCCAGCAGCCCAACGGTTCCGGGCGGGGAGCTGTTTTTT	CASSPTVPGGELFF	TRBV11-3	TRBJ2-2	-	-
TGTGCCAGCAGTCCGCCGGACAGCTACGAGCAGTACTTC	CASSPPDSYEQYF	TRBV28	TRBJ2-7	-	-
TGTGCCAGCAGCTTGTGGGATGGGCGAGCGGGAGGGCCTTACGAGCAGTACTTC	CASSLWDGRAGGPYEQYF	TRBV5-4	TRBJ2-7	TRBD2	-
TGTGCCAGCAGCCAAGAAGACAGGGGGCGACATGGCTACACCTTC	CASSQEDRGRHGYTF	TRBV7-9	TRBJ1-2	TRBD1	once
TGTGCCAGCAGTAACATGAACACTGAAGCTTTCTTT	CASSNMNTEAFF	TRBV28	TRBJ1-1	-	-